These 30 T cell receptor beta chains were all obtained from the same sample, sequenced in a study of T cell responses to AZD1222 COVID-19 vaccine. Some clones are missing from TCRdb's copy, which holds only in-frame ones; the method was immunoSEQ multiplex PCR. Of roughly 120,000 clones listed, 86% are singletons. The starting material was peripheral blood, obtained 28 days after the second AZD1222 dose. Source of these receptors: an adult who received the AZD1222 COVID-19 vaccine.

The rearrangement links TRBV29-1 to TRBJ2-5; D unclear. Trimming removed 1 base from V and 4 bases from J, with 10 bases in between. Germline V CDR1 and CDR2: SQVTM, ANQGSEA. The CDR3 extends over 13 amino acids. CDR3 DNA sequence: TGCAGCGTTGAAGCCCGGGTGCGAGAGACCCAGTACTTC. Protein product: CSVEARVRETQYF.

The genes are TRBV25-1 and TRBJ2-7; TRBD2 might be the D (6 bases). This CDR3 region has 13 residues. V gave up 7 bases and J gave up 5 bases, with 15 bases separating them. The V gene's germline CDR1 is MGHDK and CDR2 SYGVNS. CDR3 coding DNA: TGTGCCAGCATTTCGGGGGTATTGGACGAGCAGTACTTC. Translated: CASISGVLDEQYF.

V is TRBV12-3 or TRBV12-4 and J is TRBJ1-2; D gene unclear. V was shortened by 5 bases and J by 4 bases, with 11 bases between the two germline ends. This CDR3 contains 13 residues. The chain's CDR3 is CASSPRISYGYTF. CDR3 nucleotides: TGTGCCAGCAGTCCACGTATCAGCTATGGCTACACCTTC.

V is TRBV6-6 and J is TRBJ1-5, with D perhaps matching TRBD1 (6 bases). CDR3 length: 12 residues. V lost 7 bases and J 2 bases, leaving 6 bases between the germline ends. CDR1 and CDR2 (germline): MNHNY, SVGAGI (reference sequence). The chain's CDR3 is CASKGGNQPQHF. CDR3 nucleotide sequence: TGTGCCAGCAAGGGGGGCAATCAGCCCCAGCATTTT.

The chain couples TRBV5-1 to TRBJ1-2; 7 bases match TRBD1. The CDR3 contains 13 residues. Germline V gene lookup returns CDR1 SGHRS and CDR2 YFSETQ. V gave up 4 bases and J gave up 8 bases; unmatched junction bases: 8. For the CDR3, the DNA is TGCGCCAGCAGCGAACAGGGGAGAGGAGGCTACACCTTC. It encodes CASSEQGRGGYTF.

Comment on this clone: The sample contains more than one DNA sequence encoding this CDR3. The chain employs TRBV18 and TRBJ1-2; 11 bases agree with TRBD1. The CDR3 contains 13 residues. CDR1 is KGHSH, CDR2 LQKENI, per germline. The V and J ends lost 4 bases and 6 bases, in that order; junction bases with no gene match: 1. CDR3 protein: CASSRTGGDGYTF. The CDR3 DNA reads as TGTGCCAGCTCACGGACAGGGGGCGATGGCTACACCTTC.

The chain carries TRBV7-2 and TRBJ2-5; 8 bases agree with TRBD2. Per germline, CDR1 SGHTA and CDR2 FQGNSA. The J segment lost 4 bases and the V segment lost 4 bases, leaving 8 bases of the junction unmatched. CDR3 length: 15 amino acids. CDR3 DNA: TGTGCCAGCAGCTCGGGACTAGTAGGGGGAGAGACCCAGTACTTC. The encoded protein is CASSSGLVGGETQYF.

The rearrangement uses TRBV6-5 and TRBJ2-3; 8 nucleotides match TRBD2. Germline V lookup: CDR1 MNHEY, CDR2 SVGAGI. Trimming removed 2 bases from V and 0 bases from J; junction bases left unmatched: 4. The length of the CDR3 is 16 residues. The DNA of the CDR3 is TGTGCCAGCAGTTACGGTGCGGGGGGAAGCACAGATACGCAGTATTTT. Its translation is CASSYGAGGSTDTQYF.

V gene TRBV6-5 combines with J gene TRBJ2-2; possibly TRBD1 for D (6 bases). V dropped 6 bases and J dropped 5 bases, with 13 bases sitting between them. The germline V gene has CDR1 MNHEY and CDR2 SVGAGI. The CDR3 has 14 residues. The CDR3 bases are TGTGCCAGCAGCCCAAATACAGGGACCGGGGAGCTGTTTTTT. Protein product: CASSPNTGTGELFF.

This clone was found once. The chain carries TRBV4-3 and TRBJ2-5; 9 bases map to TRBD2. J gave up 5 bases and V 1 base, and 8 bases lay outside the gene matches. The CDR3 is made up of 16 amino acids. Germline V gene data show CDR1 as LGHNA and CDR2 as YSLEER. In nucleotides, the CDR3 is TGCGCCAGCAGCCAAGGTCGAGCGGGGGGAGCCGAGACCCAGTACTTC. Its protein is CASSQGRAGGAETQYF.

The sample holds one count of this clone. This sequence joins TRBV5-1 and TRBJ2-3; 7 bases agree with TRBD2. This CDR3 is built from 14 residues. V trimming: 4 bases; J trimming: 4 bases; junction bases outside the gene matches: 6. The V gene's germline CDR1 is SGHRS and CDR2 YFSETQ. CDR3 DNA sequence: TGCGCCAGCAGCCCCCTGACTAGCCCAGATACGCAGTATTTT. This encodes CASSPLTSPDTQYF.

This clone was detected only a few times. The chain couples TRBV27 to TRBJ1-6; maybe TRBD1 (5 bases). Trimming took off 6 bases at V and 8 bases at J, with 14 bases between the two ends. Germline CDR1 is MNHEY and CDR2 is SMNVEV (reference sequence). The CDR3 loop spans 14 amino acids. As DNA, the CDR3 is TGTGCCAGCAGAACGGGACCTTACCATTCACCCCTCCACTTT. Translation gives CASRTGPYHSPLHF.

This clone was detected only a few times. V gene TRBV6-1 combines with J gene TRBJ2-7; perhaps D is TRBD1 or TRBD2 (6 bases each). Trimming stripped 1 base from V and 0 bases from J, with 10 bases between. The CDR3 extends over 15 amino acids. Per the germline V gene, CDR1 is MNHNS and CDR2 is SASEGT. CDR3 sequence: CASSEDAGHSYEQYF. CDR3 nucleotide sequence: TGTGCCAGCAGTGAAGACGCGGGACACTCCTACGAGCAGTACTTC.

This rearrangement joins TRBV2 to TRBJ2-2; TRBD1 or TRBD2 may be the D gene (7 bases each). The CDR3 is made up of 15 amino acids. Trimming cost V 5 bases and J 4 bases, with 14 bases left between them. Germline-derived CDR1 and CDR2 are SNHLY and FYNNEI. In nucleotides, the CDR3 is TGTGCCAGCAGTCAGGGGGGGAGCGGCACCGGGGAGCTGTTTTTT. Translated, it gives CASSQGGSGTGELFF.

CDR3 residues: CASSFAGAGNTIYF. CDR3 nucleotide sequence: TGTGCCAGCAGTTTCGCAGGGGCTGGAAACACCATATATTTT. The chain carries TRBV28 and TRBJ1-3; D possibly corresponds to TRBD1 (6 bases). Germline CDR1 MDHEN, CDR2 SYDVKM. V was clipped by 3 bases and J by 2 bases, with 8 bases between them. The length of the CDR3 is 14 residues.

The J gene is TRBJ1-1, the V gene TRBV10-1; weak D call: TRBD1 (6 bases). Trimming took 6 bases from V and 4 from J, leaving 12 bases between them. The germline V gene has CDR1 WNHNN and CDR2 SYGVQD (reference sequence). The length of the CDR3 is 13 residues. The CDR3, as DNA: TGCGCCAGCAGCGAGGGGGGGGGCACTGAAGCTTTCTTT. Its translation: CASSEGGGTEAFF.

The chain joins TRBV5-1 to TRBJ2-7; the D is unclear. The CDR3 runs 15 residues. With 4 bases removed from V and 5 bases from J, the gap between germline ends came to 19 bases. The germline V gene has CDR1 SGHRS and CDR2 YFSETQ. The CDR3 reads CASSPRPNKVDEQYF. CDR3 bases: TGCGCCAGCAGCCCACGACCGAATAAGGTCGACGAGCAGTACTTC. Full variable domain (missing parts from reference TRBV5-1 and TRBJ2-7): KAGVTQTPRYLIKTRGQQVTLSCSPISGHRSVSWYQQTPGQGLQFLFEYFSETQRNKGNFPGRFSGRQFSNSRSEMNVSTLELGDSALYLCASSPRPNKVDEQYFGPGTRLTVT.

J is TRBJ2-5 and V is TRBV7-2; D not certain. CDR1 and CDR2 (germline): SGHTA, FQGNSA. V shed 4 bases and J shed 6 bases, with 9 bases lying between them. This CDR3 has 12 residues. The CDR3 DNA follows: TGTGCCAGCAGCTCTGGGTTGCAGACCCAGTACTTC. Translated: CASSSGLQTQYF.

The chain couples TRBV7-2 to TRBJ1-3; 8 positions agree with TRBD1. In germline, CDR1 is SGHTA, CDR2 FQGNSA. The J segment lost 2 bases and the V segment lost 5 bases, leaving 2 bases of the junction unmatched. The CDR3 has 14 amino acids. In nucleotides, the CDR3 is TGTGCCAGCAGCCCGGACAGGGCTGGAAACACCATATATTTT. Translated: CASSPDRAGNTIYF. Looking up the rest from reference TRBV7-2 and TRBJ1-3 gives the full variable domain: GAGVSQSPSNKVTEKGKDVELRCDPISGHTALYWYRQSLGQGLEFLIYFQGNSAPDKSGLPSDRFSAERTGGSVSTLTIQRTQQEDSAVYLCASSPDRAGNTIYFGEGSWLTVV.

This clone has just a few counts. This chain uses TRBV5-1 with TRBJ1-2, with 7 bases matching TRBD1. The V segment lost 1 base and the J segment 8 bases; nucleotides outside the gene matches: 5. CDR1 SGHRS and CDR2 YFSETQ come from the germline V gene. The CDR3 loop spans 13 amino acids. CDR3 DNA sequence: TGCGCCAGCAGCTTGTATGACAGGGTCGGCTACACCTTC. This translates into CASSLYDRVGYTF. Supplemented by reference TRBV5-1 and TRBJ1-2, the full variable domain reads KAGVTQTPRYLIKTRGQQVTLSCSPISGHRSVSWYQQTPGQGLQFLFEYFSETQRNKGNFPGRFSGRQFSNSRSEMNVSTLELGDSALYLCASSLYDRVGYTFGSGTRLTVV.

This clone was seen a single time. The chain links TRBV12-5 to TRBJ2-1; D uncertain. Germline V gives CDR1 LGHNT, CDR2 FRNRAP. The germline V and J ends were trimmed by 1 base and 2 bases, with 6 bases remaining between them. The CDR3 consists of 14 residues. DNA of the CDR3: TGTGCTAGTGGTTTGGGGGCGGCCTACAATGAGCAGTTCTTC. Protein product: CASGLGAAYNEQFF.

In its sample, this clone was seen a few times. V usage is TRBV28 and J usage is TRBJ2-3; TRBD1 matches 7 bases. CDR1 is MDHEN and CDR2 is SYDVKM in the germline V gene. The CDR3 totals 14 residues. V gave up 2 bases and J gave up 4 bases; unmatched junction bases: 3. CDR3 loop: CASSLRGTADTQYF. CDR3 nucleotide sequence: TGTGCCAGCAGTTTACGTGGGACAGCAGATACGCAGTATTTT.

The chain employs TRBV11-2 and TRBJ2-2; 11 bases align to TRBD2. V shed 5 bases and J 7 bases; nucleotides not matched to a gene: 12. CDR3 length equals 17 residues. CDR1 is SGHAT and CDR2 is FQNNGV in the germline V gene. The CDR3 bases are TGTGCCAGCAGCCTACCCACTAGCGGGGGAGTTCTCGGGGAGCTGTTTTTT. Its protein is CASSLPTSGGVLGELFF.

The chain recombines TRBV7-2 with TRBJ1-1; D unclear. CDR3 size: 11 residues. Germline CDR1 reads SGHTA; CDR2 reads FQGNSA. Trimming shortened V by 1 base and J by 8 bases, and 5 bases separated the two germline ends. CDR3 residues: CASSLGGEAFF. CDR3 nucleotides: TGTGCCAGCAGCTTAGGCGGCGAAGCTTTCTTT. The complete variable domain, with remaining parts taken from reference TRBV7-2 and TRBJ1-1, reads GAGVSQSPSNKVTEKGKDVELRCDPISGHTALYWYRQSLGQGLEFLIYFQGNSAPDKSGLPSDRFSAERTGGSVSTLTIQRTQQEDSAVYLCASSLGGEAFFGQGTRLTVV.

The chain uses TRBV3-1 (or the pseudogene TRBV3-2) and TRBJ2-7; maybe TRBD2 (6 bases). Trimming removed 1 base from V and 5 bases from J, with 12 bases in between. In germline, CDR1 is LGHDT, CDR2 YNNKEL (reference sequence). The CDR3 loop spans 14 amino acids. The CDR3 spells CASSQVGGWNEQYF. CDR3 nucleotide sequence: TGTGCCAGCAGCCAAGTCGGAGGGTGGAACGAGCAGTACTTC.

This clone has more than one count but fewer than ten. The gene calls are TRBV7-2 and TRBJ1-3; D is perhaps TRBD1 (5 bases). V lost 7 bases to trimming and J lost 0 bases, with 19 bases between them. The germline V gene encodes CDR1 SGHTA and CDR2 FQGNSA. The CDR3 covers 17 residues. The CDR3 here is CASTQQEGRSSGNTIYF. The CDR3 bases are TGTGCCAGCACCCAACAGGAGGGACGGAGCTCTGGAAACACCATATATTTT.

This rearrangement joins TRBV6-5 to TRBJ1-2; D is possibly TRBD1 (6 bases). This CDR3 contains 15 residues. V gave up 0 bases and J gave up 3 bases, with 11 bases separating them. CDR1 is MNHEY, CDR2 SVGAGI, per germline. The chain's CDR3 is CASSYSRTAHYGYTF. The CDR3 region has the DNA TGTGCCAGCAGTTACTCGAGGACAGCGCACTATGGCTACACCTTC.

The chain links TRBV3-1 (or the pseudogene TRBV3-2) to TRBJ1-1; the D is unclear. V shed 1 base and J shed 3 bases, with 3 bases lying between them. Germline CDR1 LGHDT, CDR2 YNNKEL (reference sequence). This CDR3 spans 12 amino acids. DNA of the CDR3: TGTGCCAGCAGCCAAGCGGACACTGAAGCTTTCTTT. Translation gives CASSQADTEAFF.

This chain connects TRBV19 to TRBJ2-3; 8 bases map to TRBD1. Germline V gene sequence: CDR1 LNHDA, CDR2 SQIVND (reference sequence). CDR3 length: 14 residues. The V gene end was trimmed by 7 bases and the J gene end by 4 bases; junction bases not matched to a gene: 7. CDR3 amino acids: CASNAGQGPDTQYF. The CDR3 DNA is TGTGCCAGTAACGCCGGACAGGGTCCAGATACGCAGTATTTT.

V usage is TRBV2 and J usage is TRBJ1-1; no clear D. This CDR3 has 13 residues. The germline V and J ends were trimmed by 4 bases and 5 bases, with 11 bases remaining between them. CDR1 and CDR2 from the germline V gene are SNHLY and FYNNEI. DNA of the CDR3: TGTGCCAGCAGTGGCGAAGGATGGACTGAAGCTTTCTTT. Translation: CASSGEGWTEAFF.